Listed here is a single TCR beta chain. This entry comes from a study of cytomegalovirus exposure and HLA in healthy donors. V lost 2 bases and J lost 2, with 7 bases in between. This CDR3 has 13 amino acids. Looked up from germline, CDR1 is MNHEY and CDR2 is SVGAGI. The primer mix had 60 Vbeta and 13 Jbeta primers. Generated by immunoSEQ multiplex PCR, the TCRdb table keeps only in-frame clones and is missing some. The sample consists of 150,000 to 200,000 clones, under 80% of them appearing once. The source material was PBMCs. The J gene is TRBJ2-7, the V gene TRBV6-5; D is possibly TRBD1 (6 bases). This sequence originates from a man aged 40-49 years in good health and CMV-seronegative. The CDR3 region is CASSYRDTYEQYF. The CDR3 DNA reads TGTGCCAGCAGTTACAGGGACACCTACGAGCAGTACTTC.